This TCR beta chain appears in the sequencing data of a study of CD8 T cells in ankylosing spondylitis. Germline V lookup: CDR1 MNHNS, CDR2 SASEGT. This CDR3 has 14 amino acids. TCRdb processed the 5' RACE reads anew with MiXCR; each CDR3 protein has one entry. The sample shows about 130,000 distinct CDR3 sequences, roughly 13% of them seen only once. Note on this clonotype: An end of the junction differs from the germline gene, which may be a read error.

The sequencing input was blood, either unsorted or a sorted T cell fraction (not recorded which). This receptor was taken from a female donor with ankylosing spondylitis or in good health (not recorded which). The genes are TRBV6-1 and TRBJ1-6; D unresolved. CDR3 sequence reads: CASRDLSYNSPLHF. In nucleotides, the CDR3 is TGTGCCAGCCGTGACCTCTCCTATAATTCACCCCTCCACTTT.